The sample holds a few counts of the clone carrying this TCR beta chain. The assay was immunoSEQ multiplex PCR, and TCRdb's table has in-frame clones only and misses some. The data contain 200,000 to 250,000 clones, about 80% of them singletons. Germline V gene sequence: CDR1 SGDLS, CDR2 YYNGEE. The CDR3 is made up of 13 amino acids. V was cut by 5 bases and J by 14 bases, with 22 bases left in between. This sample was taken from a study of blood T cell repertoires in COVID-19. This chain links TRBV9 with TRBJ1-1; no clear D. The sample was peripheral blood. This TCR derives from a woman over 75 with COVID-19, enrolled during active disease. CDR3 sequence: CASSGEVGLEVFF. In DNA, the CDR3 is TGTGCCAGCAGTGGTGAGGTAGGACTGGAAGTATTCTTT.